The entry below describes one TCR beta chain. It has no known antigen specificity. No base-level quality is on record; no much larger clone is a single base apart. The sequencer was an Illumina HiSeq 2500. Quantitative 5'-RACE with molecular barcodes was used to prepare TCR beta libraries. Processing in the source paper ran as follows. Disease-linked TCR variants were identified with a new computational method built on a probabilistic model of VDJ rearrangement. Through fastp at Q25 and MiXCR, TCRdb rebuilt clones from the public reads, retaining in-frame beta chains. Every entry covers one CDR3 protein and lists the most common genes and DNA from its rows. TCRdb's processing, not the authors' own work, is the source of the V and J calls. The sample records about 340,000 distinct CDR3 sequences, under 15% of which are singletons. The biggest ten clones account for roughly 1.1% of the sample. Trimming removed 1 base from V and 1 base from J, leaving 7 bases between the germline ends. According to the germline V gene, CDR1 reads KGHSH and CDR2 reads LQKENI. The CDR3, from cysteine to phenylalanine, totals 14 residues. The read is trimmed to its CDR3 DNA, 42 bases read in frame from base 1.

This sample is part of a study of CD8 T cells in ankylosing spondylitis (dated by TCRdb to between 2016 and 2019). Background on the whole study: To find TCR variants linked to disease, the study profiled T cell receptor beta repertoires in ankylosing spondylitis patients and healthy donors. In total, the full study cohort was made up of 100 to 140 healthy donors and 20 to 25 ankylosing spondylitis patients. Peripheral blood was sampled, and synovial fluid was additionally collected from ankylosing spondylitis patients. Here is what the overall study found, with its caveats: A CD8+ phenotype was shown by the disease-linked clones, which were found at relatively low frequencies in peripheral blood. The disease-linked clones were reported as significantly enriched in matched synovial fluid samples from ankylosing spondylitis patients. Some motif variants were previously reported in synovial fluid and blood of reactive arthritis patients, suggesting common disease-initiation mechanisms. A TCR beta motif made up of several highly homologous amino acid variants appeared to be characteristic of blood from ankylosing spondylitis patients.

The TCR originated in a male donor with ankylosing spondylitis or in good health (not recorded which). Sequences were obtained from blood, either unsorted or a sorted T cell fraction (not recorded which). The chain uses TRBV18 and TRBJ1-1; TRBD1 is possibly the D segment (5 matching bases). Here is the DNA: TGTGCCAGCTCACCACAGGGGAAGAACACTGAAGCTTTCTTT. This translates into CASSPQGKNTEAFF.